This T cell receptor beta chain was recovered during a study of neurological immune-mediated disorders. The output of every sequencing run, over 170 million TCR-beta sequences, came from 15-18 subjects. MiXCR, applied by TCRdb to the 5' RACE reads, yields one record per CDR3 protein. The table shows some 89,000 distinct CDR3 sequences, with 4.3% occurring only once. Overall study findings and caveats: The multiple sclerosis repertoire cluster was not associated with any clinical or MRI feature.

Time point reported: longitudinal time-point 3. Source material was 2 million unsorted PBMCs, stored at -80 °C in RNAlater. Trimming cost V 3 bases and J 4 bases, with 14 bases left between them. This CDR3 comprises 16 residues. CDR1 and CDR2 from the germline V gene are KGHDR and SFDVKD. This clonotype has at least ten counts. The antigen remains unidentified. Sequencing used PBMCs. V gene TRBV24-1 combines with J gene TRBJ2-2; the D gene is possibly TRBD1 (5 bases). The TCR comes from an older woman with multiple sclerosis. The CDR3 DNA reads as TGTGCCACCAGTGATAACCAAGGACACATCACCGGGGAGCTGTTTTTT. Translated: CATSDNQGHITGELFF.